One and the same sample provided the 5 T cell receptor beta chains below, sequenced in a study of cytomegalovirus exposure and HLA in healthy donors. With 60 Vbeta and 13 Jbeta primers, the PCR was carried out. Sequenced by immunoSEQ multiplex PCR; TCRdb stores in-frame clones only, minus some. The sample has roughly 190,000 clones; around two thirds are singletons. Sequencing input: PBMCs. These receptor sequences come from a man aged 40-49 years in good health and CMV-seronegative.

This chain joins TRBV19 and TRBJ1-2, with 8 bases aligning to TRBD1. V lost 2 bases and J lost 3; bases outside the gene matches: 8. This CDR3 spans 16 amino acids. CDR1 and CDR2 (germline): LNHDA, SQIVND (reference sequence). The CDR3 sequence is CASSIILTGDHYGYTF. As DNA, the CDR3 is TGTGCCAGTAGTATAATACTGACAGGGGATCACTATGGCTACACCTTC.

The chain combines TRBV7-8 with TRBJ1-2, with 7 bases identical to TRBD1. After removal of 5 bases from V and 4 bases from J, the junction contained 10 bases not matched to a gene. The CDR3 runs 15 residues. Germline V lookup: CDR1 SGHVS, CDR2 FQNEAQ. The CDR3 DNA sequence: TGTGCCAGCAGCCCACGCGGGACAGTGGGCTATGGCTACACCTTC. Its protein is CASSPRGTVGYGYTF.

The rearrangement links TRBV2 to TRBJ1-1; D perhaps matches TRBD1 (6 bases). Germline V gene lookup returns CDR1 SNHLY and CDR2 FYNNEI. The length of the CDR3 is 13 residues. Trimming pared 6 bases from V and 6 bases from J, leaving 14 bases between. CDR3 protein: CASSADSGAEAFF. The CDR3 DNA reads TGTGCCAGCAGCGCGGACAGTGGTGCTGAAGCTTTCTTT. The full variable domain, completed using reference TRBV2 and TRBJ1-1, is EPEVTQTPSHQVTQMGQEVILRCVPISNHLYFYWYRQILGQKVEFLVSFYNNEISEKSEIFDDQFSVERPDGSNFTLKIRSTKLEDSAMYFCASSADSGAEAFFGQGTRLTVV.

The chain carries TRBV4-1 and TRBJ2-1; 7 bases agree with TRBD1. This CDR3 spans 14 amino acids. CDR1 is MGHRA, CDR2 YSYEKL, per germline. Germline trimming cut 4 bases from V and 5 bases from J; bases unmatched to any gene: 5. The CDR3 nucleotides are TGCGCCAGCAGCCGAAGACAGGGCGACAATGAGCAGTTCTTC. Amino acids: CASSRRQGDNEQFF.

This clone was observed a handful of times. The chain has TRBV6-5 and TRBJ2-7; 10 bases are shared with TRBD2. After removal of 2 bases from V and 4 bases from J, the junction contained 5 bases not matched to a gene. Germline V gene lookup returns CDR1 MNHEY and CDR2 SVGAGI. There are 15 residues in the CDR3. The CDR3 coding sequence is TGTGCCAGCAGTTACCGGCCTAGCGGGAGTTACGAGCAGTACTTC. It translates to CASSYRPSGSYEQYF.